This is a list of T cell receptor beta chains from one sample in a study of Tregs in tolerant kidney transplant recipients. Assay used: immunoSEQ multiplex PCR; TCRdb lists only in-frame clones, some missing. The table includes tens of thousands of clones, about 88% detected once. The sequencing used CD4+ T cells from blood, collected before the transplant. Every receptor here comes from a human donor who received a combined kidney and bone marrow transplant. CDR3s include the opening cysteine and the closing phenylalanine or tryptophan. A D gene is named only where the DNA matches it firmly. A clone size is listed for some rows: how often the clone was seen (once, few, many), or a class if it is expanded.

d_call: TRBD1; j_call: TRBJ1-4; v_call: TRBV18; clone_size: once; cdr3_nt: TGTGCCAGCTCACCACTCACAGGGGATGATGATGAAAAACTGTTTTTT; cdr3_aa: CASSPLTGDDDEKLFF
d_call: NA; j_call: TRBJ2-7; v_call: TRBV19; clone_size: once; cdr3_nt: TGTGCCAGTAGTTCATCATCCCGGGACTACGAGCAGTACTTC; cdr3_aa: CASSSSSRDYEQYF
d_call: TRBD2; j_call: TRBJ2-3; v_call: TRBV6-6; clone_size: NA; cdr3_nt: TGTGCCAGCAGTTACTCGACTAGCGGGGCCCGGGATACGCAGTATTTT; cdr3_aa: CASSYSTSGARDTQYF
d_call: TRBD1; j_call: TRBJ2-1; v_call: TRBV7-9; clone_size: NA; cdr3_nt: TGTGCCAGCAGCTATGGACAGGGAGGTGAGCAGTTCTTC; cdr3_aa: CASSYGQGGEQFF
d_call: TRBD1; j_call: TRBJ2-3; v_call: TRBV6-1; clone_size: NA; cdr3_nt: TGTGCCAGCAGTCAAGACGGAACAGGGGGTGCGAATACGCAGTATTTT; cdr3_aa: CASSQDGTGGANTQYF
d_call: TRBD2; j_call: TRBJ2-5; v_call: TRBV9; clone_size: NA; cdr3_nt: TGTGCCAGCAGCGTAGGGGTGGTAGCGGGAGGGCAGCAAGAGACCCAGTACTTC; cdr3_aa: CASSVGVVAGGQQETQYF
d_call: NA; j_call: TRBJ2-2; v_call: TRBV19; clone_size: NA; cdr3_nt: TGTGCCAGTAAAACTAGGGGAGGGAACACCGGGGAGCTGTTTTTT; cdr3_aa: CASKTRGGNTGELFF
d_call: TRBD1; j_call: TRBJ2-2; v_call: TRBV18; clone_size: NA; cdr3_nt: TGTGCCAGCTCACCATCAGGGGGCAGCGCGAACACCGGGGAGCTGTTTTTT; cdr3_aa: CASSPSGGSANTGELFF
d_call: NA; j_call: TRBJ2-1; v_call: TRBV27; clone_size: NA; cdr3_nt: TGTGCCAGCAGTTTATGGGGGCAGACCTACAATGAGCAGTTCTTC; cdr3_aa: CASSLWGQTYNEQFF
d_call: NA; j_call: TRBJ2-1; v_call: TRBV4-2; clone_size: NA; cdr3_nt: TGTGCCAGCAGCCGGGGTGGGGGGAACAATGAGCAGTTCTTC; cdr3_aa: CASSRGGGNNEQFF
d_call: NA; j_call: TRBJ2-2; v_call: TRBV7-9; clone_size: NA; cdr3_nt: TGTGCCAGCAGCTTAACTAGGAATGATGCCGGGGAGCTGTTTTTT; cdr3_aa: CASSLTRNDAGELFF
d_call: NA; j_call: TRBJ2-7; v_call: TRBV5-1; clone_size: NA; cdr3_nt: TGCGCCAGCAGCTTGGTGGGGGCGTCGGGGCAGTACTTC; cdr3_aa: CASSLVGASGQYF
d_call: NA; j_call: TRBJ1-2; v_call: TRBV19; clone_size: NA; cdr3_nt: TGTGCCAGTAGTCCGCAGAGGGGGGGCTATGGCTACACCTTC; cdr3_aa: CASSPQRGGYGYTF
d_call: NA; j_call: TRBJ1-2; v_call: TRBV5-1; clone_size: NA; cdr3_nt: TGCGCCAGCAGCTTGAGGCAGGGCTATAGGGATGGCTACACCTTC; cdr3_aa: CASSLRQGYRDGYTF
d_call: TRBD2; j_call: TRBJ2-7; v_call: TRBV6-1; clone_size: once; cdr3_nt: TGTGCCAGCACCCAGCGGGAGGCCTACGAGCAGTACTTC; cdr3_aa: CASTQREAYEQYF
d_call: TRBD1; j_call: TRBJ1-1; v_call: TRBV6-1; clone_size: NA; cdr3_nt: TGTGCCAGCAGTCCCCAAACAGGGGGCAACCATGAAGCTTTCTTT; cdr3_aa: CASSPQTGGNHEAFF
d_call: TRBD2; j_call: TRBJ2-2; v_call: TRBV4-2; clone_size: NA; cdr3_nt: TGTGCCAGCAGCCAACCGGGACTAGCTTACGGGGGGGAGCTGTTTTTT; cdr3_aa: CASSQPGLAYGGELFF
d_call: TRBD2; j_call: TRBJ2-1; v_call: TRBV2; clone_size: NA; cdr3_nt: TGTGCCAGCAGCATCGGCGGGAGGGCCTCCTACAATGAGCAGTTCTTC; cdr3_aa: CASSIGGRASYNEQFF
d_call: TRBD2; j_call: TRBJ2-3; v_call: TRBV5-6; clone_size: NA; cdr3_nt: TGTGCCAGCAGCTTGGCGGCTAGCGGGGGGTACAGCACAGATACGCAGTATTTT; cdr3_aa: CASSLAASGGYSTDTQYF
d_call: TRBD2; j_call: TRBJ2-1; v_call: TRBV10-3; clone_size: NA; cdr3_nt: TGTGCCATCAGTGAGTCAGTTCTAGCGGGAGGGCGTAATGAGCAGTTCTTC; cdr3_aa: CAISESVLAGGRNEQFF
d_call: NA; j_call: TRBJ1-2; v_call: TRBV2; clone_size: NA; cdr3_nt: TGTGCCAGCAGTGAGACAGGTTACTACTATGGCTACACCTTC; cdr3_aa: CASSETGYYYGYTF
d_call: TRBD1; j_call: TRBJ2-7; v_call: TRBV9; clone_size: NA; cdr3_nt: TGTGCCAGCAGCGTAGGGGGACAGGGCTACTACGAGCAGTACTTC; cdr3_aa: CASSVGGQGYYEQYF
d_call: TRBD2; j_call: TRBJ2-2; v_call: TRBV2; clone_size: NA; cdr3_nt: TGTGCCAGCGAGGTCTCTAGCGGGAGCACCGGGGAGCTGTTTTTT; cdr3_aa: CASEVSSGSTGELFF
d_call: NA; j_call: TRBJ2-1; v_call: TRBV4-1; clone_size: NA; cdr3_nt: TGCGCCAGCAGCCGGACCGGGACAGAGCAGTTCTTC; cdr3_aa: CASSRTGTEQFF
d_call: NA; j_call: TRBJ2-7; v_call: TRBV27; clone_size: NA; cdr3_nt: TGTGCCAGCAGTTTATCGCTCCTCAGGACTATTTTTGGGTACGAGCAGTACTTC; cdr3_aa: CASSLSLLRTIFGYEQYF
d_call: TRBD1; j_call: TRBJ2-1; v_call: TRBV5-6; clone_size: NA; cdr3_nt: TGTGCCAGCAGCCTCGGGACAGACTCCTACAATGAGCAGTTCTTC; cdr3_aa: CASSLGTDSYNEQFF
d_call: TRBD1; j_call: TRBJ1-2; v_call: TRBV10-3; clone_size: NA; cdr3_nt: TGTGCCATCAGTGACCGCGGGACAGAACCTTTTAACTATGGCTACACCTTC; cdr3_aa: CAISDRGTEPFNYGYTF
d_call: NA; j_call: TRBJ2-3; v_call: TRBV6-4; clone_size: NA; cdr3_nt: TGTGCCAGCAGCCCTGGCGGTACCCGCACAGATACGCAGTATTTT; cdr3_aa: CASSPGGTRTDTQYF
d_call: TRBD2; j_call: TRBJ2-1; v_call: TRBV28; clone_size: NA; cdr3_nt: TGTGCCAGCAGTCCCCCTTGGGGTAGCGGGTACGCACATGAGCAGTTCTTC; cdr3_aa: CASSPPWGSGYAHEQFF
d_call: NA; j_call: TRBJ2-1; v_call: TRBV4-3; clone_size: NA; cdr3_nt: TGCGCCAGCAGCCAAGTACGGGGGTACAATGAGCAGTTCTTC; cdr3_aa: CASSQVRGYNEQFF
d_call: TRBD1; j_call: TRBJ1-2; v_call: TRBV28; clone_size: NA; cdr3_nt: TGTGCCAGCAGTTTTCGGGACAGGAGGGCGTCTGGCTACACCTTC; cdr3_aa: CASSFRDRRASGYTF
d_call: TRBD2; j_call: TRBJ2-5; v_call: TRBV4-1; clone_size: few; cdr3_nt: TGCGCCAGCAGCCAAAGGGAGGTAGCGGGGGCCGGGGGGACCCAGTACTTC; cdr3_aa: CASSQREVAGAGGTQYF
d_call: NA; j_call: TRBJ2-7; v_call: TRBV7-2; clone_size: NA; cdr3_nt: TGTGCCAGCAGCTTGGGCCGCCCTTACGAGCAGTACTTC; cdr3_aa: CASSLGRPYEQYF
d_call: TRBD1; j_call: TRBJ1-5; v_call: TRBV7-2; clone_size: NA; cdr3_nt: TGTGCCAGCAGCTTAAATCGACAGGGCGGGGTGAGCAATCAGCCCCAGCATTTT; cdr3_aa: CASSLNRQGGVSNQPQHF
d_call: NA; j_call: TRBJ2-2; v_call: TRBV28; clone_size: once; cdr3_nt: TGTGCCAGCAGTTTGAGACTAGCGAACACCGGGGAGCTGTTTTTT; cdr3_aa: CASSLRLANTGELFF
d_call: TRBD1; j_call: TRBJ1-1; v_call: TRBV30; clone_size: NA; cdr3_nt: TGTGCCTGGAGAAGGGACAGCGTGGGCACTGAAGCTTTCTTT; cdr3_aa: CAWRRDSVGTEAFF
d_call: TRBD2; j_call: TRBJ2-1; v_call: TRBV5-5; clone_size: NA; cdr3_nt: TGTGCCAGCAGCGGGGGGACTAGCGGGAGTGTTAGTGAGCAGTTCTTC; cdr3_aa: CASSGGTSGSVSEQFF